The 13 T cell receptor beta chains listed next were all sequenced from one sample in a study of PD-1 blockade in classical Hodgkin lymphoma (dated by TCRdb to 2018 to 2020). Libraries came from the immunoSEQ multiplex PCR assay. Entries here come from immuneACCESS through TCRdb and include only in-frame sequences with V and J called. Some clones fail to appear in such tables; in the studies checked, an unresolved V gene covers under half of the shortfall, and the cause of the remainder is unknown. The sample yields about 18,000 clones; over 65% were counted once. The ten largest account for 2.6% of the sample. The time point label for this specimen denotes: cycle 4 day 1 (C4D1), after five to seven weeks of nivolumab. Relapse after autologous stem cell transplantation had occurred in all trial patients, and cohorts A, B and C were distinguished by prior brentuximab vedotin exposure. Using a Miltenyi CD4+ T cell isolation kit, CD4+ T cells were purified from thawed PBMCs through magnetic negative selection.

Sequenced material: CD4+ T cells from blood, taken before the fourth cycle of nivolumab. The receptors derive from a human donor with classical Hodgkin lymphoma.

This chain links TRBV6-5 with TRBJ1-3; D remains ambiguous. Trimming cost V 4 bases and J 0 bases, with 10 bases left between them. This CDR3 spans 15 amino acids. CDR1 is MNHEY and CDR2 is SVGAGI in the germline V gene. CDR3 loop: CASSLNRDSGNTIYF. The CDR3 region has the DNA TGTGCCAGCAGTTTGAACAGAGACTCTGGAAACACCATATATTTT.

CDR3 sequence reads: CASSSIANPSYNEQFF. The CDR3 DNA is TGTGCCAGTAGTTCTATAGCGAACCCCTCCTACAATGAGCAGTTCTTC. The chain couples TRBV19 to TRBJ2-1; possibly TRBD2 for D (5 bases). This CDR3 is 16 amino acids long. CDR1 LNHDA and CDR2 SQIVND come from the germline V gene (reference sequence). V was clipped by 5 bases and J by 0 bases, with 14 bases between them.

The V and J genes are TRBV2 and TRBJ2-7, with TRBD1 matching 8 bases. CDR1 SNHLY and CDR2 FYNNEI come from the germline V gene. This CDR3 spans 13 amino acids. V shed 6 bases and J 4 bases; nucleotides not matched to a gene: 5. This CDR3 reads CASRPTGAYEQYF. The CDR3 bases are TGTGCCAGCAGGCCGACAGGGGCATACGAGCAGTACTTC.

The chain couples TRBV6-8 to TRBJ1-5; weak D call: TRBD1 (6 bases). This CDR3 has 15 amino acids. Germline CDR1 and CDR2: MNHGY and SAAAGT. Between the trimmed V and J ends, which lost 1 base and 1 base, there was a span of 8 bases. Written as DNA, the CDR3 is TGTGCCAGCAGTTACTGCCAGGGGAGCAATCAGCCCCAGCATTTT. Translation: CASSYCQGSNQPQHF.

The rearrangement joins TRBV28 to TRBJ2-3, with 14 bases that match TRBD2. Germline CDR1 reads MDHEN; CDR2 reads SYDVKM. This CDR3 comprises 20 residues. V lost 3 bases and J lost 1; bases outside the gene matches: 12. For the CDR3, the DNA is TGTGCCAGCAGTTTCGAGACTAGCGGGAGGGCCAATCGAGGCACAGATACGCAGTATTTT. Translated: CASSFETSGRANRGTDTQYF. The full variable domain, with the rest looked up from reference TRBV28 and TRBJ2-3, is DVKVTQSSRYLVKRTGEKVFLECVQDMDHENMFWYRQDPGLGLRLIYFSYDVKMKEKGDIPEGYSVSREKKERFSLILESASTNQTSMYLCASSFETSGRANRGTDTQYFGPGTRLTVL.

This sequence joins TRBV27 and TRBJ1-6; 7 positions match TRBD1. CDR1 is MNHEY, CDR2 SMNVEV, per germline (reference sequence). Germline trimming cut 3 bases from V and 0 bases from J; bases unmatched to any gene: 2. CDR3 length equals 16 residues. The CDR3: CASSFRGTSYNSPLHF. Here the CDR3 DNA reads TGTGCCAGCAGTTTCAGGGGGACCTCCTATAATTCACCCCTCCACTTT.

The chain is built from TRBV5-6 and TRBJ2-7; 9 bases map to TRBD1. There are 17 residues in the CDR3. The V segment lost 3 bases and the J segment 3 bases; nucleotides outside the gene matches: 13. Germline CDR1 is SGHDT and CDR2 is YYEEEE. The CDR3 nucleotides read TGTGCCAGCAGCTCTCTAGGACAGGGGCACAACATCTACGAGCAGTACTTC. Its protein product is CASSSLGQGHNIYEQYF.

This clone turned up a few times. The chain is built from TRBV7-9 and TRBJ2-2; the match to TRBD2 covers 8 bases. Germline V gene data show CDR1 as SEHNR and CDR2 as FQNEAQ (reference sequence). V lost 5 bases and J lost 1; bases outside the gene matches: 3. This CDR3 contains 15 residues. The CDR3, as DNA: TGTGCCAGCAGCCTTGCGGGGGGGAACACCGGGGAGCTGTTTTTT. It is translated as CASSLAGGNTGELFF.

The genes are TRBV25-1 and TRBJ1-3; perhaps TRBD1 as D (5 bases). CDR1 and CDR2 (germline): MGHDK, SYGVNS. The CDR3 is 15 residues long. V was trimmed by 1 base and J by 3 bases, leaving 10 bases between them. CDR3 DNA: TGTGCCAGCAGTGAATCGTCGGGACGTGGAAACACCATATATTTT. Translating it yields CASSESSGRGNTIYF.

V is TRBV6-1 and J is TRBJ2-7; D possibly corresponds to TRBD2 (5 bases). Germline CDR1 reads MNHNS; CDR2 reads SASEGT. The length of the CDR3 is 14 residues. The germline V and J ends were trimmed by 7 bases and 2 bases, with 15 bases remaining between them. The CDR3 coding sequence is TGTGCCAGCAACCGGGATGTCCTCACCTACGAGCAGTACTTC. It encodes CASNRDVLTYEQYF.

The rearrangement uses TRBV6-5 and TRBJ1-5; TRBD1 might be the D (5 bases). The V end was cut by 2 bases, the J end by 2 bases, with 10 bases between. The CDR3 contains 15 residues. Germline V lookup: CDR1 MNHEY, CDR2 SVGAGI. CDR3 coding DNA: TGTGCCAGCAGTTACAGCAGGGTTGGCAATCAGCCCCAGCATTTT. Residues: CASSYSRVGNQPQHF.

The V gene is TRBV7-9, the J gene TRBJ2-3; 8 nucleotides align to TRBD2. This CDR3 region has 17 residues. Per the germline V gene, CDR1 is SEHNR and CDR2 is FQNEAQ (reference sequence). V lost 5 bases and J lost 4; bases outside the gene matches: 14. In DNA form, the CDR3 reads TGTGCCAGCAGCACAACCTCCGGGACTAGGGACCCAGATACGCAGTATTTT. Amino acid sequence: CASSTTSGTRDPDTQYF.

The rearrangement links TRBV5-1 to TRBJ2-7; the match to TRBD1 covers 10 bases. Germline assignment: CDR1 SGHRS and CDR2 YFSETQ. The CDR3 length is 14 residues. V was pared by 5 bases and J by 3 bases, with 5 bases of the junction left unmatched. The CDR3 protein is CASSRDRGFYEQYF. The DNA of the CDR3 is TGCGCCAGCAGTCGGGACAGGGGTTTCTACGAGCAGTACTTC.